This passage covers 29 T cell receptor beta chains from one sample sequenced in a study of T cells after yellow fever vaccination. TCRdb re-called the 5' RACE reads with MiXCR, one entry per CDR3 protein. The profile shows about 350,000 distinct CDR3 sequences, around 12% of them singletons. The material was CD4+ T cells sorted from PBMCs, obtained 15 days after the yellow fever booster vaccination. These receptors originate from a man aged 18 to 30 who received the YFV17D yellow fever vaccine.

This clonotype appeared a few times. The V and J genes are TRBV5-6 and TRBJ2-3, with D possibly TRBD1 on 5 matching bases. CDR1 is SGHDT and CDR2 is YYEEEE in the germline V gene. CDR3 length equals 12 residues. V was clipped by 4 bases and J by 6 bases, with 9 bases between them. The CDR3 region is CASSEQVDTQYF. In DNA form, the CDR3 reads TGTGCCAGCAGCGAACAGGTGGATACGCAGTATTTT.

The sample holds a few counts of this clonotype. The V and J genes are TRBV20-1 and TRBJ1-1; D not certain. The germline V gene has CDR1 DFQATT and CDR2 SNEGSKA (reference sequence). Trimming cost V 4 bases and J 5 bases, with 11 bases left between them. The CDR3 sequence is 12 residues long. The DNA for the CDR3 is TGCAGTGCTACAAGAGTTCGGACTGAAGCTTTCTTT. This encodes CSATRVRTEAFF.

This clonotype was detected many times. The V and J genes are TRBV6-5 and TRBJ2-2, with a tentative D call TRBD1 (6 bases). From germline, CDR1 is MNHEY and CDR2 SVGAGI. V was shortened by 5 bases and J by 5 bases, with 15 bases between the two germline ends. The CDR3 is 15 amino acids. CDR3 nucleotides: TGTGCCAGCAGTCCTGAAGGGGGTTGGACCGGGGAGCTGTTTTTT. Translation gives CASSPEGGWTGELFF.

V usage is TRBV7-2 and J usage is TRBJ1-1; D gene uncertain. The CDR3 sequence is 15 residues long. Per germline, CDR1 SGHTA and CDR2 FQGNSA. V was cut by 3 bases and J by 1 base, with 12 bases left in between. CDR3 sequence (DNA): TGTGCCAGCAGCTTTCTTCCGAGGGAGAACACTGAAGCTTTCTTT. Translated, it gives CASSFLPRENTEAFF.

This clonotype has ten or more counts. V and J are TRBV5-1 and TRBJ2-3; tentative D call: TRBD1 (6 bases). This CDR3 is 11 amino acids long. The germline V and J ends were trimmed by 7 bases and 5 bases, with 8 bases remaining between them. Germline V gene lookup returns CDR1 SGHRS and CDR2 YFSETQ. CDR3 bases: TGCGCCAGCGGCAGGGGAGATACGCAGTATTTT. It yields the protein CASGRGDTQYF.

The genes are TRBV21-1 and TRBJ1-6; the D call in the table, TRBD1, was not verified against the DNA. TRBV21-1 is an annotated pseudogene. The CDR3 has 13 residues. The CDR3 DNA is TGTGCCAGCAGCATGGGGGTCTGTTCACCCCTCCACTTT. As protein: CASSMGVCSPLHF.

J is TRBJ1-6 and V is TRBV19; TRBD1 is a possible D gene (6 bases). Trimming cost V 5 bases and J 3 bases, with 11 bases left between them. Germline V CDR1 and CDR2: LNHDA, SQIVND (reference sequence). This CDR3 comprises 15 residues. The CDR3 loop reads CASSPRQDYNSPLHF. CDR3 bases: TGTGCCAGTAGTCCGCGACAGGACTATAATTCACCCCTCCACTTT.

This chain links TRBV4-3 with TRBJ1-6, with a tentative D call TRBD1 (6 bases). This CDR3 has 13 amino acids. Germline CDR1 LGHNA, CDR2 YSLEER. Trimming left V 5 bases short and J 10 bases short, with 12 bases between. CDR3 DNA: TGCGCCAGCAGCTCGGGACAAGCCTCACCCCTCCACTTT. This sequence encodes CASSSGQASPLHF.

There are a few counts of this clonotype. The CDR3 DNA is TGTGCCAGCAGCCCTGGGACTAGCGGTCCGGAGACCCAGTACTTC. This sequence encodes CASSPGTSGPETQYF. The chain employs TRBV4-2 and TRBJ2-5, with 11 bases fitting TRBD2. CDR1 and CDR2 (germline): LGHNA, YNFKEQ. V gave up 4 bases and J gave up 5 bases; unmatched junction bases: 6. The CDR3 is 15 amino acids.

This clonotype was seen more than once but under ten times. The chain uses TRBV28 and TRBJ2-5; D not certain. The germline V gene encodes CDR1 MDHEN and CDR2 SYDVKM. Trimming removed 2 bases from V and 3 bases from J, with 7 bases in between. CDR3 length: 13 residues. The CDR3 DNA reads TGTGCCAGCAGTTTAGTCTCTGAAGAGACCCAGTACTTC. Translating gives CASSLVSEETQYF.

The sample holds a few counts of this clonotype. This chain connects TRBV29-1 to TRBJ2-7; the D gene is possibly TRBD2 (6 bases). The CDR3 spans 14 residues. V was clipped by 5 bases and J by 6 bases, with 20 bases between them. Germline V gives CDR1 SQVTM, CDR2 ANQGSEA. The CDR3 region is CSVKGPGVLGEQYF. The CDR3 DNA reads TGCAGCGTTAAGGGACCGGGGGTTCTCGGCGAGCAGTACTTC.

The chain recombines TRBV7-2 with TRBJ1-2; 10 bases are a match to TRBD1. The J segment lost 7 bases and the V segment lost 6 bases, leaving 5 bases of the junction unmatched. The CDR3 loop spans 13 amino acids. Germline-derived CDR1 and CDR2 are SGHTA and FQGNSA. This CDR3 is CASSSDRGGGYTF. Here the CDR3 DNA reads TGTGCCAGCAGTTCGGACAGGGGGGGTGGCTACACCTTC.

The V call is TRBV6-2 or TRBV6-3, the J call TRBJ1-1; 10 bases are shared with TRBD1. Looked up from germline, CDR1 is MNHEY and CDR2 is SVGEGT. The trim removed 2 bases at V and 5 bases at J, leaving 17 bases unmatched. The CDR3 consists of 19 residues. Written as DNA, the CDR3 is TGTGCCAGCAGTTACGGTCACGCTATTTTCGGGACAGGGGAAACTGAAGCTTTCTTT. Translation gives CASSYGHAIFGTGETEAFF.

The rearrangement uses TRBV4-1 and TRBJ2-4; tentatively, D is TRBD1 (6 bases). The germline V and J ends were trimmed by 1 base and 0 bases, with 10 bases remaining between them. The CDR3 is made up of 16 amino acids. Germline CDR1 reads MGHRA; CDR2 reads YSYEKL. CDR3 nucleotide sequence: TGCGCCAGCAGCCAAGGACAGGAGCTAGCCAAAAACATTCAGTACTTC. It codes for CASSQGQELAKNIQYF.

This clonotype was observed many times. This sequence joins TRBV7-9 and TRBJ1-4; D is possibly TRBD1 (5 bases). CDR3 size: 14 residues. V lost 3 bases to trimming and J lost 2 bases, with 7 bases between them. CDR1 and CDR2 from the germline V gene are SEHNR and FQNEAQ (reference sequence). CDR3 nucleotides: TGTGCCAGCAGCTTGTCAGGGACTAATGAAAAACTGTTTTTT. Translated, it gives CASSLSGTNEKLFF.

The chain has TRBV6-2 or TRBV6-3 and TRBJ1-1; the D gene is possibly TRBD1 (5 bases). The V end was cut by 0 bases, the J end by 3 bases, with 14 bases between. The CDR3 contains 16 residues. CDR1 and CDR2 from the germline V gene are MNHEY and SVGEGT. The CDR3 DNA reads as TGTGCCAGCAGTTACTCGAAAGGTCGGGGGTACACTGAAGCTTTCTTT. Its translation is CASSYSKGRGYTEAFF.

V is TRBV14 and J is TRBJ2-1; tentatively, D is TRBD1 (8 bases). The V gene lost 4 bases and the J gene lost 3 bases, with 13 bases spanning the gap. This CDR3 has 15 residues. Germline V gene data show CDR1 as SGHDN and CDR2 as FVKESK. Here the CDR3 DNA reads TGTGCCAGCAGCCCCGGGGGGACAGGCTACAATGAGCAGTTCTTC. It translates to CASSPGGTGYNEQFF. The variable domain in full, with the rest retrieved from reference TRBV14 and TRBJ2-1, is EAGVTQFPSHSVIEKGQTVTLRCDPISGHDNLYWYRRVMGKEIKFLLHFVKESKQDESGMPNNRFLAERTGGTYSTLKVQPAELEDSGVYFCASSPGGTGYNEQFFGPGTRLTVL.

At least ten counts were recorded for this clonotype. The chain employs TRBV10-3 and TRBJ1-5; TRBD1 matches at 9 bases. The CDR3 runs to 15 residues. The germline V gene encodes CDR1 ENHRY and CDR2 SYGVKD. V lost 3 bases, J lost 4 bases, and 4 bases stayed unmatched. The CDR3 DNA is TGTGCCATCAGTGATCCGGGACAGGGTAATCAGCCCCAGCATTTT. Its translation is CAISDPGQGNQPQHF.

This clonotype has a handful of counts. The chain carries TRBV3-1 and TRBJ2-7; D is tentatively TRBD1 or TRBD2 (5 bases each). The germline CDR1 and CDR2 sequences are LGHDT and YNNKEL (reference sequence). V lost 1 base and J lost 9, with 13 bases in between. The CDR3 runs 13 residues. This CDR3 is CASSQVDNTRQYF. In DNA form, the CDR3 reads TGTGCCAGCAGCCAAGTGGACAATACTAGGCAGTACTTC.

This clonotype was found a few times. J is TRBJ2-7 and V is TRBV4-2; tentatively, D is TRBD1 (6 bases). V was trimmed by 0 bases and J by 3 bases, leaving 12 bases between them. The CDR3 has 15 residues. CDR1 and CDR2 (germline): LGHNA, YNFKEQ. The CDR3 nucleotides read TGTGCCAGCAGCCAAGATGACGGGACACTCTACGAGCAGTACTTC. As protein: CASSQDDGTLYEQYF.

This clonotype was seen many times. The chain combines TRBV15 with TRBJ2-3, with D perhaps assigned TRBD1 or TRBD2 (5 bases each). V lost 1 base and J lost 10, with 15 bases in between. Germline-derived CDR1 and CDR2 are LNHNV and YYDKDF (reference sequence). The CDR3 is made up of 14 amino acids. In DNA, the CDR3 is TGTGCCACCAGCAGAGGACGGGGCCCCGGGGCGCAGTATTTT. This gives the protein CATSRGRGPGAQYF. Looking up the rest from reference TRBV15 and TRBJ2-3 gives the full variable domain: DAMVIQNPRYQVTQFGKPVTLSCSQTLNHNVMYWYQQKSSQAPKLLFHYYDKDFNNEADTPDNFQSRRPNTSFCFLDIRSPGLGDTAMYLCATSRGRGPGAQYFGPGTRLTVL.

In its sample, this clonotype was seen a few times. The rearrangement uses TRBV18 and TRBJ1-2; 7 bases map to TRBD1. With 1 base clipped from V and 3 bases from J, the junction kept 2 bases outside the gene matches. In germline, CDR1 is KGHSH, CDR2 LQKENI. The CDR3 consists of 14 residues. CDR3 in DNA: TGTGCCAGCTCACCACGAGGACAGGACTATGGCTACACCTTC. Protein: CASSPRGQDYGYTF.

This clonotype has just a few counts. J is TRBJ2-4 and V is TRBV4-1; D unclear. V lost 1 base and J 5 bases, leaving 15 bases between the germline ends. Germline V gene sequence: CDR1 MGHRA, CDR2 YSYEKL. The CDR3 consists of 16 residues. CDR3 bases: TGCGCCAGCAGCCAAGGGCCAGGCGGTGCCCAAAACATTCAGTACTTC. It translates to CASSQGPGGAQNIQYF.

This clonotype occurred a few times. The rearrangement uses TRBV6-4 and TRBJ1-1, with TRBD1 identical over 7 bases. The germline V gene has CDR1 MRHNA and CDR2 SNTAGT. V was clipped by 3 bases and J by 6 bases; unmatched bases: 7. The CDR3 is 14 residues long. CDR3 DNA sequence: TGTGCCAGCAGTGAGAGGGGGCGCATGGCTGAAGCTTTCTTT. It specifies CASSERGRMAEAFF.

Only a few counts were recorded for this clonotype. CDR3 loop: CASSYSIAPPGETQYF. The CDR3 DNA reads TGTGCCAGCAGTTACTCGATAGCTCCACCCGGAGAGACCCAGTACTTC. The chain uses TRBV6-6 and TRBJ2-5; no clear D. The germline V and J ends were trimmed by 0 bases and 4 bases, with 15 bases remaining between them. The CDR3 totals 16 residues. The germline V gene has CDR1 MNHNY and CDR2 SVGAGI (reference sequence).

There are a few counts of this clonotype. The J gene is TRBJ2-6, the V gene TRBV29-1, with a possible D match to TRBD1 (5 bases). The germline gives CDR1 SQVTM, CDR2 ANQGSEA. This CDR3 region has 13 residues. Trimming removed 4 bases at V and 2 bases at J, with 6 bases between. The CDR3 DNA reads as TGCAGCGTTGGGGGCACTGGGGCCAACGTCCTGACTTTC. This sequence encodes CSVGGTGANVLTF.

This clonotype appeared a few times. The V gene is TRBV4-3, the J gene TRBJ2-2, with D possibly being TRBD1 or TRBD2 (5 bases each). Trimming stripped 0 bases from V and 2 bases from J, with 16 bases between. This CDR3 region has 18 residues. Germline CDR1 is LGHNA and CDR2 is YSLEER. CDR3 DNA: TGCGCCAGCAGCCAAGAGGGCCCCGGGGCAACCAACACCGGGGAGCTGTTTTTT. Amino acids: CASSQEGPGATNTGELFF.

The chain uses TRBV6-2 or TRBV6-3 and TRBJ1-5; D unresolved. Trimming took 6 bases from V and 5 from J, leaving 11 bases between them. CDR3 length equals 13 residues. Germline loops: CDR1 MNHEY, CDR2 SVGEGT. CDR3 amino acids: CASRYLTDQPQHF. In nucleotides, the CDR3 is TGTGCCAGCAGATACCTCACCGATCAGCCCCAGCATTTT.

The chain employs TRBV28 and TRBJ1-3; no clear D gene. The germline gives CDR1 MDHEN, CDR2 SYDVKM. V lost 4 bases and J lost 0, with 10 bases in between. The CDR3 has 15 amino acids. The CDR3 bases are TGTGCCAGCAGTTCCTCACCACTCTCTGGAAACACCATATATTTT. This encodes CASSSSPLSGNTIYF.